This T cell receptor (beta chain) emerged from a study of T cells in Graves' hyperthyroidism and ophthalmopathy. Overall study findings and caveats: The authors' 13 V-J model separated ophthalmopathy from stable hyperthyroidism. In blood, most of the thyroid clonotypes expanded above 0.001 were also present.

This clonotype turned up a few times. Its antigen is currently unknown. Amplification of TCR beta CDR3 regions was performed using RNA transcripts as template. The HTBI primer set drove a first-round RT-PCR of the TCR CDR3. TCRdb fed the multiplex PCR reads into MiXCR, producing one record per CDR3 protein. Found here are hundreds of thousands of distinct CDR3 sequences, just under 45% of them singletons; the top ten hold 7% to 7.5%. V was shortened by 1 base and J by 6 bases, with 22 bases between the two germline ends. From germline, CDR1 is SGHTA and CDR2 FQGNSA. The CDR3 is 17 residues long. Lactation, pregnancy, other autoimmune disease or uncontrolled infection led to exclusion of patients. The study based diagnoses on clinical symptoms, serum thyroxine and TRAb, thyroid ultrasound and orbital computed tomography.

V usage is TRBV7-2 and J usage is TRBJ2-7; D may be TRBD2 (5 bases). Sequences were obtained from peripheral blood or thyroid tissue (not recorded which). This sequence was found in an adult man with Graves' disease, either hyperthyroidism or ophthalmopathy (not recorded which). The CDR3 loop reads CASSLGIGVISQTEQYF. As DNA, the CDR3 is TGTGCCAGCAGCTTAGGGATCGGGGTGATCAGTCAGACCGAGCAGTACTTC.